Shown below are 10 T cell receptor beta chains from a single sample sequenced in a study of blood T cell repertoires in COVID-19. TCRdb's table, derived via immunoSEQ multiplex PCR, lists solely in-frame clones and lacks some. The data show about 280,000 clones, with roughly 80% seen just once and more than 4% held by the top ten. The source material was PBMCs or T cells enriched from blood (not recorded which). The source of these receptors is a man aged 35 to 55 who had been exposed to COVID-19.

The V gene is TRBV19, the J gene TRBJ1-1; unclear D gene. Trimming shortened V by 4 bases and J by 1 base, and 10 bases separated the two germline ends. The CDR3 is made up of 14 amino acids. Germline lookup yields CDR1 LNHDA and CDR2 SQIVND (reference sequence). The CDR3 DNA reads as TGTGCCAGTAGTACAACAGTGGGGAACACTGAAGCTTTCTTT. It specifies CASSTTVGNTEAFF.

CDR3 in DNA: TGTGCCAGTAGTATTCGGGCGGACAGGCCGAATACGCAGTATTTT. Its translation: CASSIRADRPNTQYF. The genes are TRBV19 and TRBJ2-3; 7 positions match TRBD1. V dropped 3 bases and J dropped 7; count of bases not matched to a gene: 10. Germline CDR1 is LNHDA and CDR2 is SQIVND (reference sequence). This CDR3 has 15 residues.

On this clone itself: This specimen includes other DNA sequences encoding the same CDR3. This chain connects TRBV12-5 to TRBJ1-5; D remains ambiguous. V lost 5 bases, J lost 5 bases, and 4 bases lay in between. The CDR3 spans 11 residues. Per the germline V gene, CDR1 is LGHNT and CDR2 is FRNRAP. This CDR3 is CASGPYQPQHF. The CDR3 coding sequence is TGTGCTAGTGGTCCGTATCAGCCCCAGCATTTT.

The chain combines TRBV19 with TRBJ1-4, with D maybe TRBD1 (6 bases). The ends were cut back, 1 base at V and 4 bases at J, with 13 bases in the middle. CDR1 LNHDA and CDR2 SQIVND come from the germline V gene (reference sequence). This CDR3 contains 16 residues. CDR3: CASSIGSGQLNEKLFF. DNA of the CDR3: TGTGCCAGTAGTATAGGGTCCGGACAGCTTAATGAAAAACTGTTTTTT. Drawing the rest from reference TRBV19 and TRBJ1-4, the complete variable domain is DGGITQSPKYLFRKEGQNVTLSCEQNLNHDAMYWYRQDPGQGLRLIYYSQIVNDFQKGDIAEGYSVSREKKESFPLTVTSAQKNPTAFYLCASSIGSGQLNEKLFFGSGTQLSVL.

The chain recombines TRBV5-1 with TRBJ2-1; 8 nucleotides agree with TRBD1. The ends lost 0 bases at V and 7 bases at J; junction bases unmatched: 3. CDR1 and CDR2 from the germline V gene are SGHRS and YFSETQ. CDR3 length equals 14 residues. In DNA form, the CDR3 reads TGCGCCAGCAGCTTGGGGGACAGGCGAAATGAGCAGTTCTTC. Amino acid sequence: CASSLGDRRNEQFF.

This chain connects TRBV5-1 to TRBJ2-1; 10 nucleotides line up with TRBD1. The V gene's germline CDR1 is SGHRS and CDR2 YFSETQ. The CDR3 extends over 14 amino acids. J was trimmed by 8 bases and V by 9 bases; bases with no gene match: 11. CDR3 loop: CANAKSGTGDEQFF. The CDR3 coding sequence is TGCGCCAACGCGAAATCCGGGACAGGGGATGAGCAGTTCTTC.

The chain employs TRBV5-4 and TRBJ1-4, with TRBD1 identical over 7 bases. This CDR3 is built from 13 residues. Germline V gene sequence: CDR1 SGHNT, CDR2 YYREEE (reference sequence). V lost 5 bases to trimming and J lost 5 bases; unmatched junction nucleotides: 3. CDR3 nucleotide sequence: TGTGCCAGCAGTGGACAGGTAAATGAAAAACTGTTTTTT. This sequence encodes CASSGQVNEKLFF.

This clone was seen more than once but under ten times. The CDR3 loop reads CASSEKVYRGGNSPLHF. CDR3 in DNA: TGTGCCAGCAGTGAAAAAGTCTACAGGGGAGGTAATTCACCCCTCCACTTT. This chain links TRBV6-1 with TRBJ1-6, with 7 bases fitting TRBD1. This CDR3 comprises 17 residues. Looked up from germline, CDR1 is MNHNS and CDR2 is SASEGT. The junction had 10 bases not matched to a gene; V was cut back by 2 bases and J by 6 bases.

This clone was found many times. V is TRBV18 and J is TRBJ1-5; D is possibly TRBD1 (5 bases). V lost 3 bases to trimming and J lost 7 bases, with 16 bases between them. Germline loops: CDR1 KGHSH, CDR2 LQKENI. CDR3 length: 15 amino acids. The CDR3 reads CASSPQSGARQPQHF. DNA of the CDR3: TGTGCCAGCTCACCGCAAAGTGGGGCAAGGCAGCCCCAGCATTTT.

The chain links TRBV10-3 to TRBJ1-2; D call uncertain. In germline, CDR1 is ENHRY, CDR2 SYGVKD. Trimming removed 5 bases from V and 2 bases from J, with 9 bases in between. The CDR3 covers 13 residues. This CDR3 is CAISTDPNYGYTF. The CDR3 bases are TGTGCCATCAGTACAGATCCGAACTATGGCTACACCTTC.